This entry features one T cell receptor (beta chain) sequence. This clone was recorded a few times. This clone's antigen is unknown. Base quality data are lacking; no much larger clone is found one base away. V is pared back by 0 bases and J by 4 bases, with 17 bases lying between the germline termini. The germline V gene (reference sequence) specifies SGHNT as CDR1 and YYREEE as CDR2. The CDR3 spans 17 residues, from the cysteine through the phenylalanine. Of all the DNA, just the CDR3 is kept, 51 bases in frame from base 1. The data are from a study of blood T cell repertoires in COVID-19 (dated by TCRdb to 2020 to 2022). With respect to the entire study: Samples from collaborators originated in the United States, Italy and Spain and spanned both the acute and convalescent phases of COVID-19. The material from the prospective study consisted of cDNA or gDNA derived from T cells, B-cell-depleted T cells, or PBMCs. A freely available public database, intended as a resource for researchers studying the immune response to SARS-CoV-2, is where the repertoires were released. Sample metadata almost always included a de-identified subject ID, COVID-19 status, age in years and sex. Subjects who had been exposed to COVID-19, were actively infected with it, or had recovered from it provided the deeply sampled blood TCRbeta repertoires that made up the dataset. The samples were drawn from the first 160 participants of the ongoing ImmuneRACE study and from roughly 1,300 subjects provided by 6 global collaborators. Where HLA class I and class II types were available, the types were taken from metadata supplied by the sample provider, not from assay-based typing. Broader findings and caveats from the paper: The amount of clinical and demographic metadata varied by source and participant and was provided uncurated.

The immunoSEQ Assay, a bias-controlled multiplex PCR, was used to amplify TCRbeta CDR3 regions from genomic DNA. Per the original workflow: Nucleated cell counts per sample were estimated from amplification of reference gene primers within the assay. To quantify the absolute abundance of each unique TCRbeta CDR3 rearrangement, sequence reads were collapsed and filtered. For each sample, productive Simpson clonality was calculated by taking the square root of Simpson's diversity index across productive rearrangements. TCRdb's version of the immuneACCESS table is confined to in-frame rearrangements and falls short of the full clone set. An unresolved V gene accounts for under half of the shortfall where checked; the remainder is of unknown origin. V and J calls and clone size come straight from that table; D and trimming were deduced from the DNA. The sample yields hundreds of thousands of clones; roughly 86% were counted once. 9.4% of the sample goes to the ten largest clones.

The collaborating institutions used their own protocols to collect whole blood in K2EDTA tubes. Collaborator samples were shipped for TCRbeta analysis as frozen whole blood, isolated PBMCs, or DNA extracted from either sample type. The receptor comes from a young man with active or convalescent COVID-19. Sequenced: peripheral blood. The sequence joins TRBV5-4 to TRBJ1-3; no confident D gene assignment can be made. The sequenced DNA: TGTGCCAGCAGCTTGGACAACTCGGTGGGCGTGGGAAACACCATATATTTT. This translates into CASSLDNSVGVGNTIYF.